This record concerns one T cell receptor beta chain sequence. Profiled with immunoSEQ multiplex PCR; TCRdb holds only in-frame clones, not every one. The table has about 68,000 clones, roughly nine tenths seen once. This sample is drawn from a study of OX40 agonist ivuxolimab in advanced cancers. About the study: Of the participants, approximately 40% had some prior anti-PD-1, anti-PD-L1 or anti-CTLA-4 therapy, which was allowed.

Patients with autoimmune history or systemic immunosuppression were excluded. The input for sequencing was CD4+ or CD8+ T cells sorted from blood, taken in a trial of the OX40 agonist ivuxolimab. This receptor was obtained from an adult with an advanced solid tumor such as melanoma, head and neck, liver or kidney cancer.

CDR3 in amino acids: CASSFFTGTGANQPQHF. CDR3 in DNA: TGTGCCAGCAGTTTTTTTACCGGGACAGGGGCAAATCAGCCCCAGCATTTT. The genes are TRBV27 and TRBJ1-5, with 10 bases that match TRBD1. The V gene end was trimmed by 3 bases and the J gene end by 4 bases; junction bases not matched to a gene: 9. In germline, CDR1 is MNHEY, CDR2 SMNVEV (reference sequence). The CDR3 runs 17 residues.